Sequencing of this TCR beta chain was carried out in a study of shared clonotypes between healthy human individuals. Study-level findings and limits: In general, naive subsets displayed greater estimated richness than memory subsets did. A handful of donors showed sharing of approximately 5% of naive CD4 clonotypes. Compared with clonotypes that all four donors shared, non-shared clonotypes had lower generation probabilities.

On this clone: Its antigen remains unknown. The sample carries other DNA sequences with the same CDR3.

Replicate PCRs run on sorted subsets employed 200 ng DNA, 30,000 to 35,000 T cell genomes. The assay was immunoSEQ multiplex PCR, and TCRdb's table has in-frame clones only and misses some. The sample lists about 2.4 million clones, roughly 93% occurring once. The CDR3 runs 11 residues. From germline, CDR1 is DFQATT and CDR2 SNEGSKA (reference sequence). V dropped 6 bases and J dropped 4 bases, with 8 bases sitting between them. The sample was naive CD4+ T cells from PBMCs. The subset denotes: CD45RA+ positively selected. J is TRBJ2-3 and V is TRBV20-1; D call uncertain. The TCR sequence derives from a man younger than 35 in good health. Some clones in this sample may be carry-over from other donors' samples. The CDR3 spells CSAPRPDTQYF. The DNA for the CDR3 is TGCAGTGCCCCCCGACCAGATACGCAGTATTTT.